The present T cell receptor beta chain was sequenced within a study of T cell repertoires in cytomegalovirus infection. Findings and limits, study-wide: The cumulative frequency of public TCR beta families distinguished individuals who carried CMV together with the relevant HLA.

TCRdb analysed the reads with MiXCR anew, one entry per CDR3 protein. In the table there are fewer than 950,000 distinct CDR3 sequences, approximately 32% of which are singletons. In the case of this clonotype: What it binds is not known.

CDR1 is SEHNR, CDR2 FQNEAQ, per germline (reference sequence). CDR3 size: 12 residues. The germline V and J ends were trimmed by 6 bases and 8 bases, with 11 bases remaining between them. The TCR comes from a human donor in good health (CMV status not recorded). Some clones in this sample may be carry-over from other donors' samples. The gene calls are TRBV7-9 and TRBJ2-1; tentatively, D is TRBD1 or TRBD2 (5 bases each). Sequencing was performed on cultured CD8+ T cells from PBMCs, taken from culture after CMV antigen stimulation. CDR3: CASRGRGDEQFF. The CDR3 DNA is TGTGCCAGCAGGGGTAGGGGAGATGAGCAGTTCTTC. Combining the CDR3 with reference TRBV7-9 and TRBJ2-1 gives the whole variable domain DTGVSQNPRHKITKRGQNVTFRCDPISEHNRLYWYRQTLGQGPEFLTYFQNEAQLEKSRLLSDRFSAERPKGSFSTLEIQRTEQGDSAMYLCASRGRGDEQFFGPGTRLTVL.